This T cell receptor (beta chain) is from a study of blood T cell repertoires in COVID-19. Study-level information: COVID-19 samples from acute and convalescent phases originated in the United States, Italy and Spain. Nucleic acid was either cDNA or gDNA, and it came from T cells, B-cell-depleted T cells, or PBMCs.

Sequencing was performed with immunoSEQ multiplex PCR; in TCRdb, only in-frame clones are kept and a portion is missing. The sample has a few hundred thousand clones, roughly 90% seen once. V gave up 5 bases and J gave up 3 bases; unmatched junction bases: 5. The germline CDR1 and CDR2 sequences are SGHNT and YENEEA. The length of the CDR3 is 14 residues. Clinical histories supplied by participants themselves formed the basis of cohort assignment. Cohort 3 donors were reported recovered after two negative PCRs, clearance, or symptom resolution. The source material was PBMCs or T cells enriched from blood (not recorded which). V and J are TRBV11-3 and TRBJ2-7; TRBD1 agrees at 9 bases. The clonotype was recovered from a woman between 25 and 40 years old who had recovered from COVID-19. CDR3: CASSRGQGIYEQYF. The CDR3 coding sequence is TGTGCCAGCAGCCGGGGACAGGGAATCTACGAGCAGTACTTC.